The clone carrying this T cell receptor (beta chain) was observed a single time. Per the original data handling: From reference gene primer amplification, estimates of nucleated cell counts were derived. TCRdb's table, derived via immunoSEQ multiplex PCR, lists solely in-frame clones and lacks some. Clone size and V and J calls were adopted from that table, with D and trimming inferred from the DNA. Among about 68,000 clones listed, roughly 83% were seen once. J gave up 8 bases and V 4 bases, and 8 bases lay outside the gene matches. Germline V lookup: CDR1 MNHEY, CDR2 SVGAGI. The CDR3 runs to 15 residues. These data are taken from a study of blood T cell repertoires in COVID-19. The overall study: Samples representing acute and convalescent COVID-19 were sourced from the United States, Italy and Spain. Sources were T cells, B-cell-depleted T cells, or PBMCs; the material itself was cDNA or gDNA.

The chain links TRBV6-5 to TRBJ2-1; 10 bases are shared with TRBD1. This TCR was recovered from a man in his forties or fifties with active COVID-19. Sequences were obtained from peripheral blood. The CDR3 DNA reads TGTGCCAGCAGTTTAACCGGGACAGGGGTAGATGAGCAGTTCTTC. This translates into CASSLTGTGVDEQFF.